A single T cell receptor beta chain is shown here with its context. Its antigen is unknown. No base-level quality is on record; no much larger clone is a single base apart. The sample originates from a study of T cells in Graves' hyperthyroidism and ophthalmopathy (dated by TCRdb to about 2019). For context, the study as a whole: A discovery cohort of about 95 patients, about 40 with Graves' ophthalmopathy and approximately 57 with stable Graves' hyperthyroidism, was used to find distinguishing TCR V-J signatures. Prospective prediction of ophthalmopathy was tested in an independent validation cohort of 18 hyperthyroidism patients and 15 to 17 patients who later progressed to ophthalmopathy. The 100 or so discovery patients were randomly split 7:3 into training and test sets. In several Graves' hyperthyroidism patients, the study also compared T-cell repertoires from thyroid tissue with T-cell repertoires from blood. After sampling, hyperthyroidism patients received methimazole starting at 30 mg daily, and ophthalmopathy patients received high-dose intravenous methylprednisolone. The paper reports TCR Vbeta CDR3 sequencing of approximately 140 peripheral blood samples: under 45 ophthalmopathy, about 75 hyperthyroidism and about 17 progressor patients.

The TCR beta CDR3 regions were amplified from RNA transcripts. The TCR CDR3 was subjected to a first round of RT-PCR using the HTBI primer set and the Qiagen OneStep RT-PCR kit. The libraries were constructed in a second round of multiplex PCR and then size-selected and purified. Paired-end sequencing of the libraries was performed with 100 bp reads on an Illumina HiSeq2000. The study's own analysis went as follows. SOAPnuke was used to process the raw data, with reads discarded if the reads contained adapters or uncalled bases, had a mean Phred below 15, or lacked an exact constant-primer or identifier match. COPE v1.2.5 was used to merge high-quality paired reads, and clonotypes were defined as unique nucleotide sequences. Clonotypes were aligned to IMGT TRBV, TRBD and TRBJ reference segments using MiTCR v1.1. The analysis included only V-J combinations with a frequency above 0.0001, which together covered 99.2% of the repertoires. The TCS score was defined as the ratio of F50 (clonal expansion) to E x V (chaos), calculated using BLOSUM62-based TCRdist between CDR3 peptides within each V-J. Welch's t-statistics and random forest reduced approximately 520 V-J features to 13, which were used in a naive Bayes classifier (R e1071). The Morisita-Horn index was used to measure how similar the thyroid and blood repertoires were. TCRdb passed the public sequencing reads through fastp at Q25 and MiXCR, retaining productive beta sequences. CDR3 protein duplicates are merged, each entry listing the most common genes and DNA. TCRdb, rather than the study authors, made the V and J calls. The sample yields a few hundred thousand distinct CDR3 sequences; under 60% were counted once. 15% to 20% of the sample is held by the ten biggest clonotypes.

Patients with uncontrolled infections, other autoimmune diseases, pregnancy or lactation were excluded. Diagnoses relied on clinical symptoms, serum thyroxine and TRAb, thyroid ultrasound and orbital computed tomography. Total RNA was extracted with Trizol reagent, and quality was checked on an Agilent 2100 Bioanalyzer. What the study reported, not specific to this receptor: A model built on a 13 V-J signature distinguished ophthalmopathy from stable hyperthyroidism, reaching roughly 88% sensitivity and about 81% specificity in cross-validation and 80%/75% in testing. Most expanded thyroid clonotypes (frequency above 0.001) were also detected in blood, a finding suggesting that blood repertoires may reflect thyroid immune responses. In validation, progression to ophthalmopathy was predicted by the model with roughly 71% sensitivity and around 75% specificity, a median of approximately 6.5 months before onset. Sample size was not statistically predetermined, and blinding of investigators to group allocation was not performed.

CDR1 MRHNA and CDR2 SNTAGT are derived from the germline V gene. Its CDR3 holds 14 amino acids, cysteine through phenylalanine. The entry retains the CDR3 DNA only, 42 bases that are in frame from base 1. V was cut back by 5 bases and J by 14 bases, leaving a gap of 21 bases between them. Recombination linked TRBV6-4 to TRBJ1-4; the best D guess is TRBD1, with 5 bases matching. Sequenced input: peripheral blood or thyroid tissue (not recorded which). This TCR was recovered from an adult woman with Graves' disease, either hyperthyroidism or ophthalmopathy (not recorded which). The CDR3 amino acid sequence is: CASSFRDQGGLLFF. The nucleotide sequence is given as TGTGCCAGCAGTTTCCGGGACCAGGGTGGATTGCTGTTTTTT.